Listed here are 7 T cell receptor beta chains from one sample, sequenced in a study of blood T cell repertoires in COVID-19. The data were produced by immunoSEQ multiplex PCR, yet TCRdb's version contains in-frame clones alone and is incomplete. The repertoire includes about 110,000 clones, roughly 80% of them detected once, and 7.9% sits in the top ten. The sequenced sample was peripheral blood. The source of these receptors is a man between 65 and 85 years old with acute or convalescent COVID-19.

This sequence joins TRBV7-3 and TRBJ2-3; 11 bases align to TRBD2. Germline V gives CDR1 SGHTA, CDR2 FQGTGA. With 5 bases clipped from V and 2 bases from J, the junction kept 6 bases outside the gene matches. CDR3 length: 16 amino acids. This CDR3 reads CASSPRLAGFTDTQYF. CDR3 nucleotides: TGTGCCAGCAGCCCGCGACTAGCGGGATTCACAGATACGCAGTATTTT.

The J gene is TRBJ1-2, the V gene TRBV29-1; D uncertain. The CDR3 contains 14 residues. Germline lookup yields CDR1 SQVTM and CDR2 ANQGSEA. V dropped 4 bases and J dropped 4 bases, with 16 bases sitting between them. In DNA form, the CDR3 reads TGCAGCGTTGTTACGAACAGCATAAGCTATGGCTACACCTTC. Its translation is CSVVTNSISYGYTF.

This clone occurred a few times. The chain joins TRBV5-1 to TRBJ2-7; D perhaps matches TRBD1 (6 bases). The V gene's germline CDR1 is SGHRS and CDR2 YFSETQ. V shed 4 bases and J shed 3 bases, with 26 bases lying between them. The CDR3 runs to 18 residues. The CDR3 protein is CASSRAPETGRANYEQYF. The CDR3 DNA is TGCGCCAGCAGCAGAGCCCCAGAGACAGGACGGGCCAACTACGAGCAGTACTTC. The entire variable domain, with the rest obtained from reference TRBV5-1 and TRBJ2-7, is as follows: KAGVTQTPRYLIKTRGQQVTLSCSPISGHRSVSWYQQTPGQGLQFLFEYFSETQRNKGNFPGRFSGRQFSNSRSEMNVSTLELGDSALYLCASSRAPETGRANYEQYFGPGTRLTVT.

This chain connects TRBV7-3 to TRBJ2-3, with D uncertain. CDR3 size: 15 residues. The V end lost 2 bases, the J end lost 4 bases, and 13 bases lay between the germline ends. CDR1 is SGHTA, CDR2 FQGTGA, per germline. CDR3 coding DNA: TGTGCCAGCAGCTTATCTCTTGGCGGAGCAGATACGCAGTATTTT. Amino acids: CASSLSLGGADTQYF.

This clone has just a few counts. This chain's CDR3 is CASTPAGLGNRVGYEQYF. The CDR3 DNA is TGCGCCAGCACCCCGGCCGGATTGGGTAACAGGGTAGGTTACGAGCAGTACTTC. V is TRBV23-1 and J is TRBJ2-7; D may be TRBD1 (6 bases). TRBV23-1 is recorded as an ORF, its role being uncertain. V was shortened by 7 bases and J by 4 bases, with 29 bases between the two germline ends. The CDR3 runs to 18 residues.

The CDR3 is CASSLYPREAHQPQHF. The CDR3 DNA reads TGTGCCAGCAGTTTGTACCCCAGGGAAGCTCATCAGCCCCAGCATTTT. The chain links TRBV28 to TRBJ1-5, with D possibly matching TRBD1 (5 bases). Looked up from germline, CDR1 is MDHEN and CDR2 is SYDVKM. The CDR3 covers 16 residues. With 3 bases removed from V and 5 bases from J, the gap between germline ends came to 17 bases.

This clone was seen a handful of times. The DNA for the CDR3 is TGTGCCAGCAGCCGGGACAGGGAGTATTCGGGTTCACCCCTCCACTTT. Translation gives CASSRDREYSGSPLHF. The chain couples TRBV2 to TRBJ1-6; TRBD1 matches 9 bases. CDR1 is SNHLY, CDR2 FYNNEI, per germline. The junction had 12 bases not matched to a gene; V was cut back by 6 bases and J by 9 bases. This CDR3 is 16 amino acids long.